Included here is one T cell receptor (beta chain) sequence, with context. This clonotype was recorded many times. The antigen this receptor binds is unknown. The input lacks base qualities; no much larger clone sits a single base away. The germline V gene yields SGHRS for CDR1 and YFSETQ for CDR2. Deletion took 4 bases off V and 1 base off J, with a span of 7 bases between the germline ends. The CDR3 goes from the cysteine to the phenylalanine over 13 residues. The kept DNA is CDR3 alone, 39 bases in frame from the first base. The donors were roughly 39 Caucasian individuals from Russia, aged 6 to 90 years, who were systemically healthy. About 10 milliliters of peripheral blood were collected from each donor into EDTA-treated Vacutainer tubes. Ficoll-Paque density-gradient centrifugation was used to isolate PBMCs, with at least 6 million per sample. Total RNA, at least 5 micrograms per sample, was extracted from PBMCs with Trizol reagent. For every donor, flow cytometry on a PBMC aliquot measured the percentage of naive CD45RAhigh/CD27high T cells.

Library prep was done by 5' RACE. This sample was sequenced with an Illumina HiSeq 2500. The second PCR ran for roughly 6 to 11 cycles and used a J-beta primer mix along with a sample-barcoded 5' primer. A unique molecular identifier was introduced onto each TCR beta cDNA molecule by a template-switch 5' adaptor carrying 12 random nucleotides. Each sample yielded at least 2.5 million CDR3-containing paired-end reads. First-strand cDNA was synthesized from all RNA with the Mint cDNA synthesis kit, primed by a TRBC-specific oligonucleotide. After uracil-DNA glycosylase treatment, a first 18-cycle PCR used universal primers M1SS and BC2_uni_R on all cDNA. The authors' pipeline ran thus. Normalization of each sample was performed by random selection of 1 million high-quality reads, each carrying a distinct molecular identifier. Reads with shared molecular identifiers were discarded instead of being binned into consensus sequences. MiTCR, run with a Q25 quality threshold and the strictest error-elimination algorithm, handled CDR3 identification, clonotype clustering and error correction. A nonparametric unseen species model with Euler transformation was used to estimate a lower bound on total TCR beta diversity. TCRdb cleaned the public reads at Q25 with fastp, built clones with MiXCR and kept in-frame beta chains. All rows with the same CDR3 protein become a single entry with the most common DNA and genes. The V and J calls follow TCRdb's processing rather than the paper's. This sample has roughly 2 million distinct CDR3 sequences in its table, and about 50% of those were observed once. The ten largest clones take up roughly 2% of the sample.

These data come from a study of blood T cells in healthy people across ages (dated by TCRdb to 2013 to 2016). Concerning the study at large: In model experiments, roughly one uniquely barcoded TCR beta cDNA molecule per two T cells was captured by template switching. To track age-related changes in TCR beta repertoire diversity, the study relied on deep sequencing normalized with unique cDNA molecular identifiers. Four age groups were formed from the donors: young (average roughly 15 years), middle-aged (approximately 40), aged (about 62) and long-lived (82). Donors of different ages were randomly distributed across sequencing lanes to avoid experimental bias. Using the same blood draw, the study looked at two additional independent replicas of 1 million unique cDNA reads for two donors, one aged 18 to 29 and the other aged 80 or older.

Beyond this particular receptor, the publication reports: Compared with the aged group, the long-lived group had more naive CD4+ T cells, fewer expanded clones and increased TCR diversity, suggesting age selection. As age increased, observed TCR beta diversity per million T cells dropped in a roughly linear way, and a significant reduction was already evident by age about 36. A strong correlation was found between observed TCR beta diversity and the percentage of naive T cells measured by flow cytometry. Since profiling was done on bulk unsorted PBMCs, naive and antigen-experienced compartments could not be conclusively compared. The CMV infection status of donors was not known, potentially confounding age-related changes in expanded clonotypes. Total diversity estimates from one million sequenced T cells were considered lower bounds and underestimates.

The material sequenced was blood. The receptor was derived from a woman aged 40 to 50 in good health. The V gene is TRBV5-1 and the J gene is TRBJ2-3, with the D gene uncertain. CDR3 region: CASSLYGTDTQYF. The base sequence is TGCGCCAGCAGCCTGTATGGCACAGATACGCAGTATTTT.